Sequencing of this T cell receptor beta chain was carried out in a study of blood T cell repertoires in COVID-19. Study in general: COVID-19 samples collected from the United States, Italy and Spain covered acute and convalescent phases. PBMCs, B-cell-depleted T cells, or T cells provided the cDNA or gDNA that made up the material.

Germline loops: CDR1 MNHEY, CDR2 SMNVEV (reference sequence). Trimming cost V 6 bases and J 3 bases, with 15 bases left between them. This CDR3 is built from 15 residues. In the original workflow: For nucleated cells, counts were estimated from reference gene primer amplification. Sequencing was performed with immunoSEQ multiplex PCR; in TCRdb, only in-frame clones are kept and a portion is missing. From that table come the V and J calls and clone size; the DNA was used to work out D and trimming. The repertoire includes around 160,000 clones, around four fifths of them detected once, and approximately 2.7% sits in the top ten.

This sequence originates from a woman aged 40-49 years with active or convalescent COVID-19. The V call is TRBV27, the J call TRBJ1-5; D is possibly TRBD1 (6 bases). What was sequenced was peripheral blood. CDR3 region: CASSVDRTTNQPQHF. In DNA, the CDR3 is TGTGCCAGCAGCGTCGACAGGACCACCAATCAGCCCCAGCATTTT.